This T cell receptor beta chain was profiled in a study of human T cells and chemical hapten exposure. Study-level information: There were weekly diphenylcyclopropenone doses to the scalp for patients throughout the roughly 23-week study.

TCRdb re-derived calls from the RACE reads in MiXCR, one entry per CDR3 protein. This table holds approximately 41,000 distinct CDR3 sequences, 3% to 4.5% found once. The time point is: patch test 1, 2 weeks after DPC sensitization. Stated treatment: therapeutic diphenylcyclopropenone sensitization with weekly scalp DPC. From whole blood left unfractionated, total RNA was extracted. Drawing of blood took place ahead of applying each patch test. General study findings and limits: Compared with pre-sensitization or healthy control sets, expanded TCRs clustered more.

The table lists this clonotype with many counts. Its target is not known. Sequencing was performed on whole blood, taken in connection with sensitization to the hapten diphenylcyclopropenone (DPC). This clonotype originated in a man in his forties or fifties with alopecia areata. Some clones in this sample may be carry-over from other donors' samples.

The CDR3 region has the DNA TGTGCCAGCAGTCGTAGCGGGATCGCCTACGAGCAGTACTTC. Protein: CASSRSGIAYEQYF. The chain recombines TRBV11-2 with TRBJ2-7, with 8 bases identical to TRBD2. The CDR3 loop spans 14 amino acids. Per germline, CDR1 SGHAT and CDR2 FQNNGV. V dropped 6 bases and J dropped 2; count of bases not matched to a gene: 6.